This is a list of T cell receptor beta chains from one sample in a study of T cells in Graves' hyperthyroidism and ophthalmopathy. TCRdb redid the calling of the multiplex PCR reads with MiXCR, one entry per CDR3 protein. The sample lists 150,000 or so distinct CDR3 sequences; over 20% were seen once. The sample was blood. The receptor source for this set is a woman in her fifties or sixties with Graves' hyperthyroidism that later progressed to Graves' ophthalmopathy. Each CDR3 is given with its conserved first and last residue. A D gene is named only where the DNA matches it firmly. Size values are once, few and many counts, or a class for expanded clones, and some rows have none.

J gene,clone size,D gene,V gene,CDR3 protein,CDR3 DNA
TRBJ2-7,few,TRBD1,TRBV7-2,CASSLAGTATYEQYF,TGTGCCAGCAGCTTAGCCGGGACAGCTACGTACGAGCAGTACTTC
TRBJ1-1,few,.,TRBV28,CASSLAARNTEAFF,TGTGCCAGCAGTTTGGCGGCCAGGAACACTGAAGCTTTCTTT
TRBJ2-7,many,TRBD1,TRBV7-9,CASSSPTGIGEQYF,TGTGCCAGCAGCTCCCCGACAGGGATCGGCGAGCAGTACTTC
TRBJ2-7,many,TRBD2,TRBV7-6,CASSFRSGSSYEQYF,TGTGCCAGCAGCTTTAGGAGCGGGAGCTCCTACGAGCAGTACTTC
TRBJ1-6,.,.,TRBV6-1,CASTRANGRNSPLHF,TGTGCCAGCACAAGGGCTAACGGGAGGAATTCACCCCTCCACTTT
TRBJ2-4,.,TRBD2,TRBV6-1,CASSQTSGRNIQYF,TGTGCCAGCAGCCAGACTAGCGGGAGGAACATTCAGTACTTC
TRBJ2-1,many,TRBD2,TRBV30,CAWSGSGRAGNEQFF,TGTGCCTGGAGTGGGTCCGGGAGGGCCGGAAATGAGCAGTTCTTC
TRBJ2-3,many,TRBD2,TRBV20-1,CSESGVTDTQYF,TGCAGTGAAAGCGGGGTCACAGATACGCAGTATTTT
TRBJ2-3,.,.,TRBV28,CASKVFPDTDTQYF,TGTGCCAGCAAGGTCTTCCCGGACACAGATACGCAGTATTTT
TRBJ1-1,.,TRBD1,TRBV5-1,CASSLGRPGQGGNTEAFF,TGCGCCAGCAGCTTGGGACGGCCGGGACAGGGGGGGAACACTGAAGCTTTCTTT
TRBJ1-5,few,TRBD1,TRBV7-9,CASSSTTGPLGPQHF,TGTGCCAGCAGCTCCACGACAGGGCCTCTGGGGCCCCAGCATTTT
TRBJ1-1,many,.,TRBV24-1,CATSDFWDGNTEAFF,TGTGCCACCAGTGATTTTTGGGACGGTAACACTGAAGCTTTCTTT
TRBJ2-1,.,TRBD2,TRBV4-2,CASSPEELAGGHEQFF,TGTGCCAGCAGCCCCGAAGAACTAGCGGGAGGTCATGAGCAGTTCTTC
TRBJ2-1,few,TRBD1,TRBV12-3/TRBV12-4,CASSGQGAFNEQFF,TGTGCCAGCAGCGGACAGGGGGCTTTTAATGAGCAGTTCTTC
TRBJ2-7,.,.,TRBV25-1,CASSIRREQYF,TGTGCCAGCAGTATCCGGAGGGAGCAGTACTTC
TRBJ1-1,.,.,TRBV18,CASSPQVGDTEAFF,TGTGCCAGCTCACCACAAGTGGGGGACACTGAAGCTTTCTTT
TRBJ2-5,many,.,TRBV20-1,CSARGRPVRRETQYF,TGCAGTGCTAGAGGAAGACCAGTAAGGCGGGAGACCCAGTACTTC
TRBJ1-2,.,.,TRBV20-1,CSASGGAGVVGYGYTF,TGCAGTGCTTCGGGGGGGGCAGGAGTCGTCGGCTATGGCTACACCTTC
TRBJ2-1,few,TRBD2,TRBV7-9,CASIRTRNAEQFF,TGTGCCAGCATAAGGACTAGAAACGCTGAGCAGTTCTTC
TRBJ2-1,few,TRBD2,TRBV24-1,CATTGLAGGPGEQFF,TGTGCCACCACGGGACTAGCGGGAGGGCCGGGTGAGCAGTTCTTC
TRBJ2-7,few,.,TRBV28,CASSSMTHPIQYEQYF,TGTGCCAGCAGTTCGATGACGCACCCGATACAATACGAGCAGTACTTC
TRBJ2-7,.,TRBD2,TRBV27,CASSLRAGGPYPSSYEQYF,TGTGCCAGCAGTTTGCGAGCGGGAGGCCCATACCCGAGCTCCTACGAGCAGTACTTC
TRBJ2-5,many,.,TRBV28,CASSDSNQETQYF,TGTGCCAGCAGTGACAGCAACCAAGAGACCCAGTACTTC
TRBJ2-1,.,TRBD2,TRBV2,CASRVPGLANEQFF,TGTGCCAGCAGGGTTCCGGGACTAGCCAATGAGCAGTTCTTC
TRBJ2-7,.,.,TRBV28,CASSLYGVSYEQYF,TGTGCCAGCAGTTTATACGGGGTGTCCTACGAGCAGTACTTC
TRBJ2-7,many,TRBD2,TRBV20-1,CSPHGGEQYF,TGCAGCCCCCACGGGGGGGAGCAGTACTTC
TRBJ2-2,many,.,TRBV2,CASKMQTNTGELFF,TGTGCCAGCAAGATGCAGACGAACACCGGGGAGCTGTTTTTT
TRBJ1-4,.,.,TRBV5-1,CARTQMGKTNEKLFF,TGCGCCAGAACTCAAATGGGGAAAACTAATGAAAAACTGTTTTTT
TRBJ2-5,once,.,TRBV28,CATEGQGREETQYF,TGTGCCACAGAGGGGCAGGGTAGAGAAGAGACCCAGTACTTC
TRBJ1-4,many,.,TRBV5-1,CASSPGTLNEKLFF,TGCGCCAGCAGCCCCGGGACTCTCAATGAAAAACTGTTTTTT
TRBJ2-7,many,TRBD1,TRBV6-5,CASSYSAGGSYEQYF,TGTGCCAGCAGTTACTCGGCAGGGGGCTCCTACGAGCAGTACTTC
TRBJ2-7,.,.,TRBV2,CASSPQGLEQYF,TGTGCCAGCAGCCCACAGGGTCTCGAGCAGTACTTC
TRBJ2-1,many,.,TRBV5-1,CASSLEAVYNEQFF,TGCGCCAGCAGCTTGGAGGCGGTCTACAATGAGCAGTTCTTC
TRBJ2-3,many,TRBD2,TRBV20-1,CSALIAGVDTQYF,TGCAGTGCCCTGATAGCGGGAGTAGATACGCAGTATTTT
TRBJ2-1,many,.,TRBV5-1,CASSLAGPLNNEQFF,TGCGCCAGCAGCTTGGCGGGGCCCTTGAACAATGAGCAGTTCTTC
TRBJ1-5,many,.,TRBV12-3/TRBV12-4,CASSALSNQPQHF,TGTGCCAGCAGTGCACTTAGCAATCAGCCCCAGCATTTT
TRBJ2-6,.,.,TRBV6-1,CASIGHPLGANVLTF,TGTGCCAGCATCGGGCACCCTCTTGGGGCCAACGTCCTGACTTTC